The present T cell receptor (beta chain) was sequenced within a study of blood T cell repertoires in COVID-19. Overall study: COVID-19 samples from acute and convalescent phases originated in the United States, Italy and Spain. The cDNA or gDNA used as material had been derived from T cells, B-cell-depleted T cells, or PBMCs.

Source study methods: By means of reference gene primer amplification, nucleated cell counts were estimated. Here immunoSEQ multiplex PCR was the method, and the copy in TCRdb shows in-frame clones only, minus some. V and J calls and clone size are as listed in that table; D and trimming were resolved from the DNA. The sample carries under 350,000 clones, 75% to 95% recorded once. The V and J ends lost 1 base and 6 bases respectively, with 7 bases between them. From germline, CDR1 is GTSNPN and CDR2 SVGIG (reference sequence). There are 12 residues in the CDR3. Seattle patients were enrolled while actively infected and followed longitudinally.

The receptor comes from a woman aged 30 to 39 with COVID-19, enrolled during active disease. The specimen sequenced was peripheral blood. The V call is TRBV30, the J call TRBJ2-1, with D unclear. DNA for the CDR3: TGTGCCTGGAGTGGCGAGTTCAATGAGCAGTTCTTC. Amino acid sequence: CAWSGEFNEQFF.